This is a list of T cell receptor beta chains from one sample in a study of blood T cell repertoires in COVID-19. Clones were read by immunoSEQ multiplex PCR, and TCRdb kept only the in-frame ones, dropping some. The sample comprises 55,000 to 70,000 clones, more than 75% of which are singletons, and roughly a tenth rests with the top ten. The specimen was peripheral blood. These receptors were taken from a woman younger than 35 with acute or convalescent COVID-19. CDR3s include the opening cysteine and the closing phenylalanine or tryptophan. A D gene is named only where the DNA matches it firmly. The size entry is marked missing in some rows and otherwise reads once, few, many or a size class.

TGCAGTGCTACTGACAGGGCCCACGAGCAGTACTTC	CSATDRAHEQYF	NA	TRBD1	TRBV20-1	TRBJ2-7
TGTGCCAGCAATGGGCGGGACAGGGAGTCCCCTAACTATGGCTACACCTTC	CASNGRDRESPNYGYTF	NA	TRBD1	TRBV2	TRBJ1-2
TGTGCCAGCAGTGCGCCGGGGGACGAGCAGTACTTC	CASSAPGDEQYF	NA	NA	TRBV12-3/TRBV12-4	TRBJ2-7
TGTGCCAGTCGGGACAGGGTTGGTAATGAAAAACTGTTTTTT	CASRDRVGNEKLFF	NA	TRBD1	TRBV2	TRBJ1-4
TGTGCCAGCAGTCTGGACAGGGGGGGACCCTATGGCTACACCTTC	CASSLDRGGPYGYTF	NA	TRBD1	TRBV2	TRBJ1-2
TGTGCCAGCAGTTGGACACGGAAAAACACTGAAGCTTTCTTT	CASSWTRKNTEAFF	NA	NA	TRBV2	TRBJ1-1
TGTGCCAGCAGCCAAGATCGGGGGGGGTATGAGACCCAGTACTTC	CASSQDRGGYETQYF	NA	TRBD2	TRBV4-2	TRBJ2-5
TGTGCCAGCAGCGTAGCTACGGTGCTAGCGATCGGGGAGCTGTTTTTT	CASSVATVLAIGELFF	NA	NA	TRBV9	TRBJ2-2
TGTGCCAGCAGCCCATTAGGGGATGGAAACACCATATATTTT	CASSPLGDGNTIYF	NA	NA	TRBV7-9	TRBJ1-3
TGTGCCAGCAGTTTAGCGGGACCGTCCTACGAGCAGTACTTC	CASSLAGPSYEQYF	NA	NA	TRBV27	TRBJ2-7
TGTGCCACCAGCAGCGGGAGAACTAATGAAAAACTGTTTTTT	CATSSGRTNEKLFF	NA	NA	TRBV15	TRBJ1-4
TGCAGCTTCGACAGGGGCCAAGAGACCCAGTACTTC	CSFDRGQETQYF	NA	TRBD1	TRBV29-1	TRBJ2-5
TGTGCCAGCAGCCCCGGGACAGGACCCACCGGGGAGCTGTTTTTT	CASSPGTGPTGELFF	NA	TRBD1	TRBV11-2	TRBJ2-2
TGTGCCAGCAGTGATACAGGCACAGATACGCAGTATTTT	CASSDTGTDTQYF	NA	NA	TRBV6-1	TRBJ2-3
TGTGCCAGCAGCGACCGGACAGACAATGAGCAGTTCTTC	CASSDRTDNEQFF	NA	NA	TRBV7-9	TRBJ2-1
TGTGCCAGCAGCGTAGAGTCAGGCATAAACTATGGCTACACCTTC	CASSVESGINYGYTF	few	NA	TRBV9	TRBJ1-2
TGTGCCAGCAGCGTAGTGCCGGGCCCGGATCGGGGTGAGCAGTTCTTC	CASSVVPGPDRGEQFF	NA	NA	TRBV9	TRBJ2-1
TGTGCCACCAGTGAGGGGACTAGCGCCAACTCCTACAATGAGCAGTTCTTC	CATSEGTSANSYNEQFF	once	TRBD2	TRBV24-1	TRBJ2-1
TGTGCCAGCAGCCTCACTGAGAACTATGGCTACACCTTC	CASSLTENYGYTF	NA	NA	TRBV7-9	TRBJ1-2
TGTGCCAGCAGCCACGGACAGAGCATGAATTCACCCCTCCACTTT	CASSHGQSMNSPLHF	NA	NA	TRBV3-1/TRBV3-2	TRBJ1-6
TGTGCCAGCAGCGTAGGGGACAGGGAAACTAAAAATAACCAAGCCCCTAAGGAGTATGGCTACACCTTC	CASSVGDRETKNNQAPKEYGYTF	NA	TRBD1	TRBV9	TRBJ1-2
TGCGCCAGCAGCTTGTTAGCGGGAGGCCAGGTGGATACGCAGTATTTT	CASSLLAGGQVDTQYF	NA	TRBD2	TRBV5-1	TRBJ2-3
TGTGCCAGCAGCTTTAGCGCGACTAGGGGTTTCCAAGAGACCCAGTACTTC	CASSFSATRGFQETQYF	NA	NA	TRBV5-6	TRBJ2-5
TGCGCCAGCAGCGGTATGAATGAGCAGTTCTTC	CASSGMNEQFF	NA	NA	TRBV10-1	TRBJ2-1
TGTGCCAGCAGCTGGAACAGGGGGCCAAATGAAAAACTGTTTTTT	CASSWNRGPNEKLFF	NA	TRBD1	TRBV11-2	TRBJ1-4
TGTGCCACCAGCAGAGACTTAACTACTCTTTCGGCCTCCACAGATACGCAGTATTTT	CATSRDLTTLSASTDTQYF	NA	NA	TRBV15	TRBJ2-3
TGTGCCAGCAGTAGGACAGGGGGATACACTGAAGCTTTCTTT	CASSRTGGYTEAFF	medium-sized	TRBD1	TRBV27	TRBJ1-1
TGTGCCAGCAAAGGACAGGGCGGCAATCAGCCCCAGCATTTT	CASKGQGGNQPQHF	NA	TRBD1	TRBV6-5	TRBJ1-5
TGTGCCAGCAGTGAAGCAGGCCGGGGGGTAGGTTACGAGCAGTACTTC	CASSEAGRGVGYEQYF	NA	TRBD2	TRBV6-1	TRBJ2-7
TGTGCCAGCAGCTCGACTAGCGGGGTTGGAGAGACCCAGTACTTC	CASSSTSGVGETQYF	NA	TRBD2	TRBV6-5	TRBJ2-5
TGTGCCAGTAGTGGGACAGGGGGCAATCAGCCCCAGCATTTT	CASSGTGGNQPQHF	few	TRBD1	TRBV19	TRBJ1-5
TGTGCCAGTAGTGAGACGCGTCAGGGTGGCAATCAGCCCCAGCATTTT	CASSETRQGGNQPQHF	NA	NA	TRBV19	TRBJ1-5
TGTGCCAGCAGCCAATGGGACAGGACAAGGGCGCAGTACTTC	CASSQWDRTRAQYF	NA	TRBD1	TRBV3-1/TRBV3-2	TRBJ2-7
TGTGCCAGCATCGACCTGAGCGGTAACACTGAAGCTTTCTTT	CASIDLSGNTEAFF	NA	NA	TRBV6-5	TRBJ1-1
TGTGCCAGCAGTTTACGGCGGGGCCCCTACGAGCAGTACTTC	CASSLRRGPYEQYF	once	NA	TRBV28	TRBJ2-7
TGTGCCACCAGCTCCAGGGGAGGGACTGAAGCTTTCTTT	CATSSRGGTEAFF	NA	NA	TRBV24-1	TRBJ1-1
TGTGCCAGCAGGACTAGCACAGGGAATCAGCCCCAGCATTTT	CASRTSTGNQPQHF	NA	NA	TRBV6-6	TRBJ1-5
TGCAGTGCTCCTCTTTCGTACGAGCAGTACTTC	CSAPLSYEQYF	once	NA	TRBV20-1	TRBJ2-7
TGCGCCAGCAGTACCCGGGCAGGGGGCTTCGAGACCCAGTACTTC	CASSTRAGGFETQYF	NA	TRBD1	TRBV4-1	TRBJ2-5
TGCAGCGGGTTGACAGGGGGCGAAGATACGCAGTATTTT	CSGLTGGEDTQYF	NA	TRBD1	TRBV29-1	TRBJ2-3
TGTGCCATCAGTGCCGTACTAGCGGGACACGACAATGAGCAGTTCTTC	CAISAVLAGHDNEQFF	NA	TRBD2	TRBV10-3	TRBJ2-1
TGTGCCAGTAGTACGGCCGGGACAGGGGCCAATGAGCAGTTCTTC	CASSTAGTGANEQFF	NA	TRBD1	TRBV19	TRBJ2-1
TGTGCCAGTAGAGCAGGAGAGACCCAGTACTTC	CASRAGETQYF	NA	NA	TRBV19	TRBJ2-5
TGTGCCAGCAGTTACTCGTATCAGGGGCAATCCTACGAGCAGTACTTC	CASSYSYQGQSYEQYF	NA	NA	TRBV6-5	TRBJ2-7
TGTGCCAGCAGGTCTTCGGGGAAAGAGACCCAGTACTTC	CASRSSGKETQYF	NA	NA	TRBV2	TRBJ2-5
TGTGCCAGCAGCGTAACCACAGGACTAGCGGGTAGCACAGATACGCAGTATTTT	CASSVTTGLAGSTDTQYF	NA	TRBD2	TRBV9	TRBJ2-3
TGCGCCAGCAGCTTGGTCCCCGCCGGGACAGCGGTCGGAGAGACCCAGTACTTC	CASSLVPAGTAVGETQYF	NA	TRBD1	TRBV5-1	TRBJ2-5
TGTGCCAGTAGTACCGGGGGAGGGACGATGGCTGGCTACACCTTC	CASSTGGGTMAGYTF	NA	NA	TRBV19	TRBJ1-2